Listed below are T cell receptor beta chains from one sample, sequenced in a study of OX40 agonist ivuxolimab in advanced cancers. Measured with immunoSEQ multiplex PCR; TCRdb has only the in-frame clones, and not every one. This repertoire shows 65,000 to 85,000 clones, around 84% found once; its top ten account for approximately 2.4%. The sequencing used CD4+ or CD8+ T cells sorted from blood, collected in a trial of the OX40 agonist ivuxolimab. The origin of the receptors is an adult with an advanced solid tumor such as melanoma, head and neck, liver or kidney cancer. Both conserved end residues are part of each CDR3. D genes are given only for firm matches. Expanded clones are given a class, and other clones once, few, many or no size at all.

TRBV5-4,TRBJ2-7,once,TRBD2,CASSLGVSGGPYEQYF,TGTGCCAGCAGCTTGGGAGTTAGCGGGGGCCCCTACGAGCAGTACTTC
TRBV6-1,TRBJ1-2,.,TRBD1,CASKLSDRDGGYTF,TGTGCCAGCAAGCTCTCAGACAGGGATGGTGGCTACACCTTC
TRBV7-4,TRBJ1-5,.,TRBD1,CASSLEQGAQNQPQHF,TGTGCCAGCAGCTTAGAGCAGGGGGCCCAAAATCAGCCCCAGCATTTT
TRBV7-2,TRBJ1-2,.,.,CASSLVSGRGDGYTF,TGTGCCAGCAGCTTAGTTTCGGGACGGGGGGATGGCTACACCTTC
TRBV6-6,TRBJ2-5,.,.,CASRPNREETQYF,TGTGCCAGCAGACCAAACAGGGAAGAGACCCAGTACTTC
TRBV11-3,TRBJ2-2,.,TRBD2,CASSLSRASAGLRPGELFF,TGTGCCAGCAGCCTCTCCCGAGCCTCAGCGGGGCTCAGGCCCGGGGAGCTGTTTTTT
TRBV5-1,TRBJ1-2,.,.,CASSVDTSGAFNYGYTF,TGCGCCAGCAGCGTAGACACCTCAGGGGCCTTTAACTATGGCTACACCTTC
TRBV15,TRBJ2-1,.,.,CATSSPLTNEQFF,TGTGCCACCAGCAGCCCTTTGACCAATGAGCAGTTCTTC
TRBV5-1,TRBJ1-5,.,TRBD1,CASSSGQEYQPQHF,TGCGCCAGCAGCTCCGGACAGGAGTATCAGCCCCAGCATTTT
TRBV19,TRBJ2-3,.,.,CASSMAGGPQYF,TGTGCCAGTAGTATGGCAGGAGGACCGCAGTATTTT
TRBV11-2,TRBJ1-1,.,.,CASSLDLWGGPIEAFF,TGTGCCAGCAGCTTAGATCTTTGGGGGGGGCCCATTGAAGCTTTCTTT
TRBV11-3,TRBJ2-1,.,TRBD2,CASSLRLAGSMHEQFF,TGTGCCAGCAGCCTAAGACTAGCGGGCTCGATGCATGAGCAGTTCTTC
TRBV4-1,TRBJ2-1,once,TRBD2,CASSQGGRAEFF,TGCGCCAGCAGCCAAGGGGGGAGGGCTGAGTTCTTC
TRBV30,TRBJ2-3,.,.,CAWSVPGAGGTQYF,TGTGCCTGGAGTGTACCCGGAGCTGGGGGTACGCAGTATTTT
TRBV18,TRBJ1-5,.,.,CASSPGGVSNQPQHF,TGTGCCAGCTCACCCGGAGGGGTTAGCAATCAGCCCCAGCATTTT
TRBV7-3,TRBJ2-6,.,.,CASSLLVSGANVLTF,TGTGCCAGCAGCTTGTTGGTCTCTGGGGCCAACGTCCTGACTTTC
TRBV2,TRBJ1-1,.,TRBD1,CASLRDRGFDTEAFF,TGTGCCAGCTTACGGGACAGGGGTTTTGACACTGAAGCTTTCTTT
TRBV28,TRBJ2-7,.,TRBD2,CASSPYGLAGASYGQYF,TGTGCCAGCAGTCCGTACGGACTAGCGGGGGCCTCCTACGGGCAGTACTTC
TRBV27,TRBJ1-5,.,.,CASGSGESNQPQHF,TGTGCCAGCGGTTCGGGGGAGAGCAATCAGCCCCAGCATTTT
TRBV20-1,TRBJ2-1,.,.,CSAHNYNEQFF,TGCAGTGCTCACAATTACAATGAGCAGTTCTTC
TRBV29-1,TRBJ2-7,.,TRBD1,CSVHTDRGQVQYF,TGCAGCGTGCATACGGACAGGGGGCAAGTGCAGTACTTC
TRBV15,TRBJ2-7,.,TRBD1,CATSRAVGQGAYEQYF,TGTGCCACCAGCAGAGCGGTCGGACAGGGGGCCTACGAGCAGTACTTC
TRBV9,TRBJ2-2,once,.,CASSVGQVTGELFF,TGTGCCAGCAGCGTAGGACAGGTAACCGGGGAGCTGTTTTTT
TRBV5-4,TRBJ2-7,.,TRBD2,CASSSDSGRAWGAYEQYF,TGTGCCAGCAGCTCCGATAGCGGGAGGGCCTGGGGAGCCTACGAGCAGTACTTC
TRBV19,TRBJ1-1,.,.,CASRFRDTEAFF,TGTGCCAGTAGGTTCAGGGACACTGAAGCTTTCTTT
TRBV19,TRBJ2-5,.,.,CASRKDGVETQYF,TGTGCCAGTCGCAAGGATGGAGTGGAGACCCAGTACTTC
TRBV7-6,TRBJ2-3,.,TRBD2,CASSPGLAGSTDTQYF,TGTGCCAGCAGCCCGGGACTAGCGGGAAGCACAGATACGCAGTATTTT
TRBV5-1,TRBJ1-3,.,.,CASSLGLISGNTIYF,TGCGCCAGCAGCTTAGGGCTCATCTCTGGAAACACCATATATTTT
TRBV14,TRBJ2-3,.,.,CASSGALSTDTQYF,TGTGCCAGCAGCGGGGCACTTAGCACAGATACGCAGTATTTT
TRBV29-1,TRBJ1-6,.,.,CSVPGTGPNSPLHF,TGCAGCGTTCCAGGTACAGGGCCTAATTCACCCCTCCACTTT
TRBV19,TRBJ2-2,.,.,CASRDLPNTGELFF,TGTGCCAGTAGGGACTTGCCGAACACCGGGGAGCTGTTTTTT
TRBV7-9,TRBJ1-2,.,.,CASSLEGPDGYTF,TGTGCCAGCAGCTTAGAGGGACCGGATGGCTACACCTTC
TRBV7-2,TRBJ2-7,.,.,CASSLGFNYEQYF,TGTGCCAGCAGCTTAGGATTCAATTACGAGCAGTACTTC
TRBV7-2,TRBJ2-3,.,.,CASSLEVLTDTQYF,TGTGCCAGCAGCTTAGAGGTCCTCACAGATACGCAGTATTTT
TRBV9,TRBJ2-1,.,.,CASSSTTGSYNEQFF,TGTGCCAGCAGCTCAACGACAGGCTCCTACAATGAGCAGTTCTTC
TRBV5-1,TRBJ1-2,.,.,CASSLAVWQGLNYGYTF,TGCGCCAGCAGCTTGGCGGTATGGCAGGGCCTTAACTATGGCTACACCTTC